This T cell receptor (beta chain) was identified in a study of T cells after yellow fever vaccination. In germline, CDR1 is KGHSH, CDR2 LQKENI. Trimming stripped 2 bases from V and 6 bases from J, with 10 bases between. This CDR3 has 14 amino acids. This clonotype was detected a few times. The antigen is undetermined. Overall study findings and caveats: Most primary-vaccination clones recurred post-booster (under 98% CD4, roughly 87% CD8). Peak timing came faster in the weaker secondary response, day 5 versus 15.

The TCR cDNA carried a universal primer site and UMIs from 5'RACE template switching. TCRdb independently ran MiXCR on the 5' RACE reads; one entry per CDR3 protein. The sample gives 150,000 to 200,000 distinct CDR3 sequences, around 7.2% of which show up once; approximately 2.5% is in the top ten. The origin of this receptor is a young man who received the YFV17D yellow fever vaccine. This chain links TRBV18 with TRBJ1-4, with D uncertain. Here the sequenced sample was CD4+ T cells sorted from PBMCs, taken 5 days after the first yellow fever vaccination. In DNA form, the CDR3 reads TGTGCCAGCTCACCAGGGTATACGGATGAAAAACTGTTTTTT. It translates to CASSPGYTDEKLFF.